This is a list of T cell receptor beta chains from one sample in a study of early T cells in non-severe SARS-CoV-2 infection. TCRdb re-analysed the 5' RACE reads in MiXCR, keeping a single row per CDR3 protein. Of 20,000 to 30,000 distinct CDR3 sequences listed, about 4.5% were seen once; the top ten hold about 9.3%. The sequenced sample was whole blood. The receptors shown here come from an adult who was a healthcare worker with PCR-confirmed SARS-CoV-2 infection or an uninfected control (not recorded which). CDR3s include the opening cysteine and the closing phenylalanine or tryptophan. Size is omitted from some rows. Given values are once, few, many or a class for expanded clones.

j_gene: TRBJ2-3
v_gene: TRBV3-1
abundance: .
CDR3aa: CASSPTSGTAGTDTQYF

j_gene: TRBJ2-2
v_gene: TRBV20-1
abundance: many
CDR3aa: CSASISSTGELFF

j_gene: TRBJ2-1
v_gene: TRBV29-1
abundance: many
CDR3aa: CSVSRVDEQFF

j_gene: TRBJ2-7
v_gene: TRBV2
abundance: .
CDR3aa: CASSRQGYEQYF

j_gene: TRBJ2-1
v_gene: TRBV4-2
abundance: many
CDR3aa: CASSQRASGSYNEQFF

j_gene: TRBJ2-7
v_gene: TRBV5-6
abundance: many
CDR3aa: CASSQGGTYEQYF

j_gene: TRBJ2-1
v_gene: TRBV11-2
abundance: many
CDR3aa: CASSLSLAGTEQFF

j_gene: TRBJ2-1
v_gene: TRBV29-1
abundance: many
CDR3aa: CSVESGISGRHNEQFF

j_gene: TRBJ2-2
v_gene: TRBV5-1
abundance: few
CDR3aa: CASSQLQTGSGELFF

j_gene: TRBJ1-2
v_gene: TRBV6-5
abundance: many
CDR3aa: CASSWTGASGYTF

j_gene: TRBJ1-5
v_gene: TRBV28
abundance: many
CDR3aa: CASTRDNSNQPQHF

j_gene: TRBJ2-2
v_gene: TRBV27
abundance: many
CDR3aa: CASSPGLAGGATGELFF

j_gene: TRBJ2-1
v_gene: TRBV20-1
abundance: few
CDR3aa: CSARDPGTPQGQFF

j_gene: TRBJ2-3
v_gene: TRBV5-5
abundance: many
CDR3aa: CASSLEQYRTDTQYF

j_gene: TRBJ2-5
v_gene: TRBV29-1
abundance: medium-sized
CDR3aa: CSVEVGLTQYF

j_gene: TRBJ1-1
v_gene: TRBV6-1
abundance: .
CDR3aa: CASSHRTGGNTEAFF

j_gene: TRBJ2-3
v_gene: TRBV4-2
abundance: .
CDR3aa: CASSQDGGGGTDTQYF

j_gene: TRBJ2-2
v_gene: TRBV28
abundance: many
CDR3aa: CASSLLGADAGELFF

j_gene: TRBJ1-2
v_gene: TRBV2
abundance: once
CDR3aa: CASSGRFNYGYTF

j_gene: TRBJ2-2
v_gene: TRBV7-9
abundance: many
CDR3aa: CASSLVSGSNTGELFF

j_gene: TRBJ2-2
v_gene: TRBV12-3/TRBV12-4
abundance: few
CDR3aa: CASTGFNVGDRTGELFF

j_gene: TRBJ1-2
v_gene: TRBV6-1
abundance: .
CDR3aa: CASSLSGTPSDYGYTF

j_gene: TRBJ2-2
v_gene: TRBV7-9
abundance: .
CDR3aa: CASSLARTGELFF

j_gene: TRBJ2-7
v_gene: TRBV29-1
abundance: many
CDR3aa: CSVLRAGVRNEQYF

j_gene: TRBJ1-4
v_gene: TRBV7-8
abundance: few
CDR3aa: CASSFRGGFNEKLFF

j_gene: TRBJ2-1
v_gene: TRBV5-6
abundance: many
CDR3aa: CASRGQGMDEQFF

j_gene: TRBJ1-1
v_gene: TRBV20-1
abundance: many
CDR3aa: CSARGDRVSGTEAFF

j_gene: TRBJ2-7
v_gene: TRBV28
abundance: .
CDR3aa: CASSSSGQSRYEQYF

j_gene: TRBJ2-1
v_gene: TRBV20-1
abundance: many
CDR3aa: CSARPRDRVDEQFF